This T cell receptor beta chain was identified in a study of blood T cell repertoires in COVID-19. As for the study in general: COVID-19 samples from acute and convalescent phases originated in the United States, Italy and Spain. PBMCs, B-cell-depleted T cells, or T cells provided the cDNA or gDNA that made up the material.

The CDR3 covers 14 residues. V lost 4 bases and J lost 2; bases outside the gene matches: 4. CDR1 SQVTM and CDR2 ANQGSEA come from the germline V gene. In the authors' workflow: Quantification of nucleated cells was approximated via reference gene primer amplification. The repertoire was sequenced with immunoSEQ multiplex PCR; TCRdb's copy has only in-frame clones and lacks some. V and J calls and clone size are copied from that table; D and trimming were computed from the DNA. In the table there are approximately 190,000 clones, 70% to 90% of which are singletons. This chain connects TRBV29-1 to TRBJ2-5; 10 positions match TRBD2. Sequences were obtained from peripheral blood. This TCR came from a man older than 75 with acute or convalescent COVID-19. The DNA for the CDR3 is TGCAGCGTTGCGAGCGGGAGGGGACAAGAGACCCAGTACTTC. Its protein is CSVASGRGQETQYF.